The source of this T cell receptor beta chain is a study of blood T cell repertoires in COVID-19. The CDR3 consists of 13 residues. After removal of 3 bases from V and 5 bases from J, the junction contained 4 bases not matched to a gene. Per the germline V gene, CDR1 is PRHDT and CDR2 is FYEKMQ (reference sequence). The repertoire was sequenced with immunoSEQ multiplex PCR; TCRdb's copy has only in-frame clones and lacks some. The sample gives 260,000 or so clones, 84% of which show up once; roughly 8.6% is in the top ten. This clone was seen a single time. The sequence was collected from a human donor in a cohort sampled during active COVID-19. The rearrangement links TRBV13 to TRBJ2-7, with 7 bases aligning to TRBD2. The sample taken for sequencing was peripheral blood. CDR3 DNA sequence: TGTGCCAGCAGCTTTATGGGAGGGGACGAGCAGTACTTC. Its protein product is CASSFMGGDEQYF.